This passage covers 25 T cell receptor beta chains from one sample sequenced in a study of shared clonotypes between healthy human individuals. The assay was immunoSEQ multiplex PCR, and TCRdb's table has in-frame clones only and misses some. The table has some 1,900,000 clones, roughly 95% seen once; the top ten hold 0.9% to 1.5%. CD8 cells classed as naive were CD45RO-negative and positively selected for CCR7, excluding terminally differentiated effector memory CD45RA+ cells. Input material: naive CD8+ T cells sorted from blood. Source of these receptors: a man aged 18 to 30 in good health.

V usage is TRBV19 and J usage is TRBJ2-7; D possibly corresponds to TRBD1 (5 bases). The CDR3 has 15 residues. The ends were cut back, 0 bases at V and 5 bases at J, with 14 bases in the middle. CDR1 and CDR2 (germline): LNHDA, SQIVND (reference sequence). CDR3 residues: CASSIDKGRWDEQYF. In DNA form, the CDR3 reads TGTGCCAGTAGTATAGATAAGGGGCGTTGGGACGAGCAGTACTTC. Combining the CDR3 with reference TRBV19 and TRBJ2-7 gives the whole variable domain DGGITQSPKYLFRKEGQNVTLSCEQNLNHDAMYWYRQDPGQGLRLIYYSQIVNDFQKGDIAEGYSVSREKKESFPLTVTSAQKNPTAFYLCASSIDKGRWDEQYFGPGTRLTVT.

A remark on this clone: In the same sample, other DNA sequences code for this CDR3. This chain connects TRBV2 to TRBJ2-7, with 10 positions matching TRBD1. CDR1 and CDR2 from the germline V gene are SNHLY and FYNNEI. CDR3 size: 14 residues. J lost 3 bases, V lost 2 bases, and 1 base had no gene match. The chain's CDR3 is CASSEWTGGYEQYF. The CDR3 DNA is TGTGCCAGCAGTGAATGGACAGGGGGCTACGAGCAGTACTTC.

The chain uses TRBV2 and TRBJ1-1; no firm D call. Trimming took 9 bases from V and 6 from J, leaving 17 bases between them. CDR1 is SNHLY, CDR2 FYNNEI, per germline. The CDR3 has 13 amino acids. As DNA, the CDR3 is TGTGCCAGTGGTTCGGTAACTTCCTCTGAAGCTTTCTTT. It encodes CASGSVTSSEAFF.

This chain links TRBV29-1 with TRBJ2-5, with a tentative D call TRBD2 (5 bases). The CDR3 loop spans 15 amino acids. Germline-derived CDR1 and CDR2 are SQVTM and ANQGSEA. Trimming pared 3 bases from V and 0 bases from J, leaving 14 bases between. CDR3 bases: TGCAGCGTTGAGGAGGTCAGCTATTACCAAGAGACCCAGTACTTC. Amino acids: CSVEEVSYYQETQYF.

The chain links TRBV27 to TRBJ2-5, with 13 positions matching TRBD2. The V and J ends lost 6 bases and 5 bases, in that order; junction bases with no gene match: 12. Germline V gene sequence: CDR1 MNHEY, CDR2 SMNVEV (reference sequence). The CDR3 extends over 17 amino acids. In nucleotides, the CDR3 is TGTGCCAGCAGCCGAGTCGGACTAGCGGGAGTGGGGGAGACCCAGTACTTC. Its translation: CASSRVGLAGVGETQYF.

The count of this clone is one. The chain has TRBV5-4 and TRBJ1-1; the match to TRBD1 covers 9 bases. V lost 5 bases to trimming and J lost 4 bases; unmatched junction nucleotides: 6. Looked up from germline, CDR1 is SGHNT and CDR2 is YYREEE (reference sequence). The CDR3 has 14 residues. DNA for the CDR3: TGTGCCAGCAGGGGACAGGGTCCCGTCACTGAAGCTTTCTTT. It specifies CASRGQGPVTEAFF.

CDR3 nucleotide sequence: TGCGCCAGCAGCCAAGTTTGGGGGGCTCCCTTTTACGAGCAGTACTTC. This codes for CASSQVWGAPFYEQYF. The chain has TRBV4-3 and TRBJ2-7; D could derive from TRBD1 or TRBD2 (6 bases each). The CDR3 has 16 residues. CDR1 LGHNA and CDR2 YSLEER come from the germline V gene. V lost 1 base and J lost 4, with 17 bases in between.

The chain recombines TRBV6-5 with TRBJ2-1, with D perhaps given as TRBD1 or TRBD2 (5 bases each). Trimming shortened V by 2 bases and J by 6 bases, and 11 bases separated the two germline ends. CDR1 is MNHEY, CDR2 SVGAGI, per germline. The CDR3 covers 14 residues. The CDR3 DNA sequence: TGTGCCAGCAGTTACCCGGGACGTGTCAATGAGCAGTTCTTC. Its protein is CASSYPGRVNEQFF.

The chain uses TRBV28 and TRBJ1-5; D not certain. This CDR3 is built from 10 residues. Trimming pared 5 bases from V and 7 bases from J, leaving 3 bases between. Germline V gene lookup returns CDR1 MDHEN and CDR2 SYDVKM. CDR3 bases: TGTGCCAGCAGTCTACAGCCCCAGCATTTT. Its translation is CASSLQPQHF.

The chain couples TRBV27 to TRBJ2-2; D not resolved. Trimming took 5 bases from V and 0 from J, leaving 13 bases between them. CDR1 is MNHEY and CDR2 is SMNVEV in the germline V gene (reference sequence). CDR3 length equals 16 residues. The CDR3 DNA reads as TGTGCCAGCAGTCCCCTGACTTCTACGAACACCGGGGAGCTGTTTTTT. Protein sequence: CASSPLTSTNTGELFF.

This clone was seen only once. The J gene is TRBJ1-1, the V gene TRBV13, with D possibly TRBD1 on 5 matching bases. The V and J ends lost 7 bases and 8 bases respectively, with 17 bases between them. The CDR3 contains 13 residues. CDR1 is PRHDT and CDR2 is FYEKMQ in the germline V gene (reference sequence). The CDR3 nucleotides read TGTGCCAGCACCGAAGCGGGGGGGATAGAAGCTTTCTTT. This codes for CASTEAGGIEAFF. Supplemented by reference TRBV13 and TRBJ1-1, the full variable domain reads AAGVIQSPRHLIKEKRETATLKCYPIPRHDTVYWYQQGPGQDPQFLISFYEKMQSDKGSIPDRFSAQQFSDYHSELNMSSLELGDSALYFCASTEAGGIEAFFGQGTRLTVV.

This chain joins TRBV6-5 and TRBJ2-7; D remains unclear. The CDR3 has 13 residues. Germline CDR1 MNHEY, CDR2 SVGAGI. Trimming took 2 bases from V and 12 from J, leaving 17 bases between them. This chain's CDR3 is CASSYADSGAMYF. CDR3 coding DNA: TGTGCCAGCAGTTACGCGGATTCCGGCGCCATGTACTTC.

The rearrangement links TRBV4-3 to TRBJ1-4, with 8 positions matching TRBD1. The CDR3 loop spans 17 amino acids. Per the germline V gene, CDR1 is LGHNA and CDR2 is YSLEER. V lost 0 bases to trimming and J lost 8 bases; unmatched junction nucleotides: 11. CDR3 amino acids: CASSQDGPYTGGEKLFF. The CDR3 nucleotides are TGCGCCAGCAGCCAAGACGGCCCTTACACAGGGGGGGAAAAACTGTTTTTT.

V and J are TRBV5-4 and TRBJ1-3, with D possibly TRBD1 on 6 matching bases. Trimming left V 4 bases short and J 4 bases short, with 15 bases between. Germline V gene data show CDR1 as SGHNT and CDR2 as YYREEE (reference sequence). The CDR3 is 15 residues long. CDR3 nucleotides: TGTGCCAGCAGCATGGGGGCTTCCAGCGGAAACACCATATATTTT. Protein sequence: CASSMGASSGNTIYF.

This clone appeared once. V gene TRBV27 combines with J gene TRBJ1-2; 8 nucleotides match TRBD1. The germline CDR1 and CDR2 sequences are MNHEY and SMNVEV (reference sequence). This CDR3 contains 15 residues. J was trimmed by 8 bases and V by 5 bases; bases with no gene match: 13. The CDR3 DNA sequence: TGTGCCAGCAGTCCCCCGGGGACAGGCCGGGCCGGCTACACCTTC. It is translated as CASSPPGTGRAGYTF.

Turning to this clone: Other DNA variants within this sample encode the same CDR3. The V and J genes are TRBV11-2 and TRBJ1-1; no definite D call. Trimming cost V 1 base and J 0 bases, with 9 bases left between them. Germline CDR1 SGHAT, CDR2 FQNNGV. The CDR3 runs 15 residues. The DNA of the CDR3 is TGTGCCAGCAGCTTAGTTCCAGGTCTGAACACTGAAGCTTTCTTT. Translated, it gives CASSLVPGLNTEAFF.

The V call is TRBV6-6, the J call TRBJ1-4, with 10 bases that match TRBD1. CDR3 size: 16 residues. The ends lost 0 bases at V and 5 bases at J; junction bases unmatched: 3. Germline CDR1 MNHNY, CDR2 SVGAGI (reference sequence). The CDR3 here is CASSYSPGQGNEKLFF. The CDR3 coding sequence is TGTGCCAGCAGTTACTCCCCGGGACAGGGGAATGAAAAACTGTTTTTT.

V and J are TRBV7-9 and TRBJ2-7; weak D call: TRBD2 (7 bases). Germline CDR1 reads SEHNR; CDR2 reads FQNEAQ (reference sequence). V was pared by 2 bases and J by 2 bases, with 13 bases between. The CDR3 is made up of 15 amino acids. The CDR3 sequence: CASSLTTGGPYEQYF. CDR3 nucleotides: TGTGCCAGCAGCTTAACGACGGGGGGCCCCTACGAGCAGTACTTC.

The J gene is TRBJ2-7, the V gene TRBV2, with 7 bases that match TRBD2. From germline, CDR1 is SNHLY and CDR2 FYNNEI. The CDR3 has 14 amino acids. The V and J ends lost 8 bases and 0 bases, in that order; junction bases with no gene match: 7. The CDR3 here is CASELAESSYEQYF. DNA for the CDR3: TGTGCCAGCGAGCTAGCGGAAAGCTCCTACGAGCAGTACTTC.

This clone was seen once. The chain couples TRBV7-9 to TRBJ2-7; tentatively, D is TRBD1 or TRBD2 (6 bases each). CDR3 length equals 17 residues. V was cut by 7 bases and J by 5 bases, with 27 bases left in between. The V gene's germline CDR1 is SEHNR and CDR2 FQNEAQ (reference sequence). The CDR3, as DNA: TGTGCCAGCACCGATGGAGACGGGGGCCCCCAGGACCACGAGCAGTACTTC. This codes for CASTDGDGGPQDHEQYF.

This chain uses TRBV9 with TRBJ2-3; D possibly corresponds to TRBD2 (6 bases). The CDR3 sequence is 15 residues long. Germline CDR1 SGDLS, CDR2 YYNGEE. Trimming took 4 bases from V and 1 from J, leaving 13 bases between them. The CDR3 nucleotides are TGTGCCAGCAGCACCTCTAGCGCCCGCACAGATACGCAGTATTTT. Its translation is CASSTSSARTDTQYF.

The V and J genes are TRBV6-1 and TRBJ1-2, with D unresolved. CDR3 length: 12 amino acids. Trimming left V 8 bases short and J 4 bases short, with 11 bases between. CDR1 and CDR2 from the germline V gene are MNHNS and SASEGT. CDR3: CASQSAIYGYTF. CDR3 DNA: TGTGCCAGCCAGTCCGCGATCTATGGCTACACCTTC.

The CDR3 sequence is CASEGNNEQFF. The CDR3 DNA reads as TGTGCCAGCGAAGGGAACAATGAGCAGTTCTTC. The V and J genes are TRBV6-6 and TRBJ2-1; D remains unclear. CDR1 and CDR2 from the germline V gene are MNHNY and SVGAGI (reference sequence). CDR3 size: 11 residues. V lost 8 bases and J lost 5, with 7 bases in between.

Remarks on this clone: This sample includes further DNA sequences coding for the same CDR3. The V gene is TRBV2, the J gene TRBJ2-7; 8 positions agree with TRBD2. Germline loops: CDR1 SNHLY, CDR2 FYNNEI. Germline trimming cut 3 bases from V and 4 bases from J; bases unmatched to any gene: 8. This CDR3 region has 15 residues. CDR3 nucleotides: TGTGCCAGCAGTGAGGGAGCGGGGGACCTTTACGAGCAGTACTTC. Its translation: CASSEGAGDLYEQYF.

The rearrangement joins TRBV11-2 to TRBJ2-1; TRBD1 aligns across 7 bases. Trimming at V came to 5 bases and at J to 2 bases, leaving 3 bases not matched to a gene. There are 14 residues in the CDR3. Germline CDR1 is SGHAT and CDR2 is FQNNGV. The CDR3: CASSAGTAYNEQFF. CDR3 DNA sequence: TGTGCCAGCAGCGCCGGGACAGCCTACAATGAGCAGTTCTTC.